This TCR beta chain was sequenced for a study of blood T cell repertoires in COVID-19 (dated by TCRdb to 2020 to 2022). Background for the entire study: Collaborator samples came from the United States, Italy and Spain and covered acute and convalescent phases of COVID-19. The prospective study material was composed of cDNA or gDNA derived from T cells, B-cell-depleted T cells, or PBMCs. Deeply sampled blood TCRbeta repertoires from subjects exposed to, actively infected with, or recovered from COVID-19 were included in the dataset. The repertoires were released in a freely available public database meant as a resource for research on the immune response to SARS-CoV-2. The samples were drawn from two sources: the first 160 participants of the ongoing ImmuneRACE study, and over 950 subjects contributed by 6 global collaborators. Sample metadata almost always included a de-identified subject ID, COVID-19 status, age in years and sex. Where available, HLA class I and class II types were taken from metadata supplied by the sample provider and were not determined by assay-based typing.

What the authors observed across the whole study: Clinical and demographic metadata were provided uncurated, with the amount varying by source and participant.

CDR3 length: 14 amino acids, cysteine to phenylalanine. The read is trimmed to its CDR3 DNA, 42 bases read in frame from base 1. Based on the germline V gene, the CDR1 and CDR2 sequences are MNHEY and SVGAGI. A distance of 17 bases separates the germline ends of V and J, which lose 7 bases and 5 bases respectively. Turning to this clone: It has no known antigen specificity. Base-call qualities are not available, and no considerably larger clone is one nucleotide away.

Whole blood was collected in K2EDTA tubes by collaborating institutions according to the institutions' own protocols. For TCRbeta analysis, collaborators shipped samples in one of three forms: frozen whole blood, isolated PBMCs, or DNA extracted from either of those sample types. The immunoSEQ Assay, a bias-controlled multiplex PCR, was used to amplify TCRbeta CDR3 regions from genomic DNA. On the authors' methods: The number of nucleated cells in each sample was estimated from the amplification of reference gene primers within the assay. Sequence reads were collapsed and filtered to measure the absolute abundance of every unique TCRbeta CDR3 rearrangement. Productive Simpson clonality was computed per sample as the square root of Simpson's diversity index over productive rearrangements. Drawn from immuneACCESS, this table holds only the in-frame rearrangements with V and J called that TCRdb kept. Clones are partly lost; checked studies trace under half to an unresolved V gene and leave the rest unexplained. The V and J calls and clone size come from that table; D and trimming were worked out from the DNA. The sample table contains around 150,000 clones; only one count was recorded for about 77% of them. Jointly, the top ten make up about 4% of the sample.

Sequencing input: peripheral blood. This clonotype was obtained from a man in his 60s with acute or convalescent COVID-19. This sequence uses TRBV6-5 and TRBJ1-1; a weak D assignment points to TRBD1 (6 bases agree). The CDR3 region reads CASIPGTQGTEAFF. In nucleotide form, the sequence is TGTGCCAGCATTCCCGGGACCCAGGGGACTGAAGCTTTCTTT.